This T cell receptor beta chain came from a study of T cells in Graves' hyperthyroidism and ophthalmopathy. Using RNA transcripts as the source, TCR beta CDR3 regions were amplified. During a first-round RT-PCR of the TCR CDR3, the HTBI primer set was used. TCRdb ran MiXCR on the multiplex PCR reads and lists one entry per CDR3 protein. The table includes hundreds of thousands of distinct CDR3 sequences, roughly 45% detected once. Uncontrolled infection, other autoimmune disease, pregnancy or lactation excluded patients. Findings and limits, study-wide: A model using 13 V-J features told ophthalmopathy apart from stable hyperthyroidism. Clonotypes that were expanded in thyroid above 0.001 mostly appeared in blood too. The model made its ophthalmopathy prediction, and onset followed a median roughly six months later.

This CDR3 is built from 13 residues. Remarks on this clonotype: The antigen is not known. Since a much larger clone is just one base distant, this may be a read error.

The sample comprised peripheral blood or thyroid tissue (not recorded which). The rearrangement joins TRBV12-3 or TRBV12-4 to TRBJ1-2, with no clear D. The TCR originated in an adult man with Graves' disease, either hyperthyroidism or ophthalmopathy (not recorded which). CDR3 bases: TGTGCCAGCAGTTTGGGCGTCGACTATGGCTACGCCTTC. Its translation is CASSLGVDYGYAF.